One sample yielded the 31 T cell receptor beta chains listed below, sequenced in a study of cytomegalovirus exposure and HLA in healthy donors. PCR employed 60 Vbeta and 13 Jbeta primers. Sequenced by immunoSEQ multiplex PCR; TCRdb stores in-frame clones only, minus some. The sample has 120,000 to 150,000 clones; roughly 85% are singletons. Material for sequencing was PBMCs. The receptors originated from a male donor in good health and CMV-seronegative.

This clone was detected only a few times. V gene TRBV5-4 combines with J gene TRBJ1-1; D is undetermined. Germline CDR1 and CDR2: SGHNT and YYREEE (reference sequence). This CDR3 is built from 14 residues. Trimming took off 4 bases at V and 3 bases at J, with 13 bases between the two ends. The CDR3 nucleotides are TGTGCCAGCAGCGGGCTTCCCGGGGACACTGAAGCTTTCTTT. It is translated as CASSGLPGDTEAFF.

The rearrangement uses TRBV28 and TRBJ2-7; 11 bases align to TRBD1. Germline values: CDR1 MDHEN, CDR2 SYDVKM. This CDR3 spans 14 amino acids. V was pared by 6 bases and J by 0 bases, with 1 base of the junction left unmatched. This chain's CDR3 is CASRGTGGSYEQYF. CDR3 nucleotides: TGTGCCAGCAGAGGGACAGGGGGCTCCTACGAGCAGTACTTC. The whole variable domain, remainder taken from reference TRBV28 and TRBJ2-7, is DVKVTQSSRYLVKRTGEKVFLECVQDMDHENMFWYRQDPGLGLRLIYFSYDVKMKEKGDIPEGYSVSREKKERFSLILESASTNQTSMYLCASRGTGGSYEQYFGPGTRLTVT.

This chain connects TRBV14 to TRBJ1-1; 9 positions agree with TRBD1. The CDR3 runs 13 residues. With V trimmed by 6 bases and J by 4 bases, 3 bases remained unmatched. Germline-derived CDR1 and CDR2 are SGHDN and FVKESK. The CDR3 region is CASRGTGITEAFF. The CDR3 DNA follows: TGTGCCAGCAGAGGGACAGGGATCACTGAAGCTTTCTTT. The variable domain in full, completed from reference TRBV14 and TRBJ1-1, reads EAGVTQFPSHSVIEKGQTVTLRCDPISGHDNLYWYRRVMGKEIKFLLHFVKESKQDESGMPNNRFLAERTGGTYSTLKVQPAELEDSGVYFCASRGTGITEAFFGQGTRLTVV.

V is TRBV6-5 and J is TRBJ1-1; 10 nucleotides align to TRBD1. Germline CDR1 MNHEY, CDR2 SVGAGI. The CDR3 covers 14 residues. V lost 5 bases, J lost 6 bases, and 6 bases stayed unmatched. Here the CDR3 reads CASSRQGAASEAFF. CDR3 bases: TGTGCCAGCAGTCGACAGGGGGCGGCGTCTGAAGCTTTCTTT.

This clone was seen more than once but under ten times. The genes are TRBV5-1 and TRBJ2-7; 8 bases map to TRBD2. V shed 0 bases, J shed 0 bases, and the junction held 11 bases outside the gene matches. CDR1 and CDR2 (germline): SGHRS, YFSETQ. The CDR3 loop spans 18 amino acids. Written as DNA, the CDR3 is TGCGCCAGCAGCTTGGACGAAACAGCGGGGGCTCCCTCCTACGAGCAGTACTTC. As protein: CASSLDETAGAPSYEQYF.

The genes are TRBV28 and TRBJ2-1, with 11 positions matching TRBD2. The junction had 10 bases not matched to a gene; V was cut back by 4 bases and J by 8 bases. This CDR3 spans 16 amino acids. CDR1 is MDHEN, CDR2 SYDVKM, per germline. The CDR3 coding sequence is TGTGCCAGCAGTTCTCCAGCCAAACTAGCGGGGGATGAGCAGTTCTTC. Translating gives CASSSPAKLAGDEQFF.

The chain has TRBV5-6 and TRBJ1-3; D remains ambiguous. The CDR3 is made up of 16 amino acids. Germline V gene sequence: CDR1 SGHDT, CDR2 YYEEEE. V shed 2 bases and J shed 0 bases, with 12 bases lying between them. CDR3 in amino acids: CASSFPREISGNTIYF. The CDR3 DNA follows: TGTGCCAGCAGCTTCCCTCGGGAGATCTCTGGAAACACCATATATTTT. Based on the CDR3 plus reference TRBV5-6 and TRBJ1-3, the full variable domain is DAGVTQSPTHLIKTRGQQVTLRCSPKSGHDTVSWYQQALGQGPQFIFQYYEEEERQRGNFPDRFSGHQFPNYSSELNVNALLLGDSALYLCASSFPREISGNTIYFGEGSWLTVV.

The chain carries TRBV10-3 and TRBJ2-1, with D possibly matching TRBD2 (6 bases). CDR3 length: 14 residues. V was shortened by 0 bases and J by 9 bases, with 12 bases between the two germline ends. Looked up from germline, CDR1 is ENHRY and CDR2 is SYGVKD. The CDR3 region is CAISESLGGGEQFF. CDR3 bases: TGTGCCATCAGTGAGTCATTGGGGGGAGGTGAGCAGTTCTTC.

The chain carries TRBV7-6 and TRBJ2-5; 9 bases align to TRBD2. CDR1 is SGHVS, CDR2 FNYEAQ, per germline. This CDR3 spans 15 amino acids. After removal of 2 bases from V and 0 bases from J, the junction contained 1 base not matched to a gene. The CDR3 coding sequence is TGTGCCAGCAGCTTACTAGCGGGGTACCAAGAGACCCAGTACTTC. It encodes CASSLLAGYQETQYF.

The rearrangement uses TRBV27 and TRBJ2-7; 8 nucleotides agree with TRBD1. J lost 5 bases, V lost 4 bases, and 13 bases had no gene match. The germline gives CDR1 MNHEY, CDR2 SMNVEV (reference sequence). The CDR3 covers 16 residues. The DNA for the CDR3 is TGTGCCAGCAGTTCACGATTCGACAGGGGAAACAACGAGCAGTACTTC. Encoded protein: CASSSRFDRGNNEQYF.

This clone turned up a few times. V gene TRBV6-1 combines with J gene TRBJ1-3, with 9 bases aligning to TRBD1. This CDR3 contains 15 residues. V dropped 3 bases and J dropped 4; count of bases not matched to a gene: 4. CDR1 MNHNS and CDR2 SASEGT come from the germline V gene. The CDR3 here is CASSDRQGEGNTIYF. The CDR3 nucleotides read TGTGCCAGCAGTGATAGACAGGGGGAAGGAAACACCATATATTTT.

This clone has just a few counts. The chain carries TRBV14 and TRBJ1-1; 9 positions match TRBD1. Germline CDR1 SGHDN, CDR2 FVKESK. This CDR3 is built from 15 residues. J lost 0 bases, V lost 4 bases, and 3 bases had no gene match. CDR3 bases: TGTGCCAGCAGCCGGACAGGGGAGATGAACACTGAAGCTTTCTTT. Protein: CASSRTGEMNTEAFF.

This chain links TRBV7-6 with TRBJ2-1; 10 nucleotides line up with TRBD2. The CDR3 is 15 residues long. Losses at the gene ends were 6 bases for V and 2 bases for J; bases not matched to a gene: 4. Germline lookup yields CDR1 SGHVS and CDR2 FNYEAQ. Here the CDR3 reads CASSRTSGAYNEQFF. CDR3 nucleotides: TGTGCCAGCAGTCGCACTAGCGGGGCCTACAATGAGCAGTTCTTC.

V is TRBV4-3 and J is TRBJ2-3, with TRBD2 matching over 7 bases. The V gene's germline CDR1 is LGHNA and CDR2 YSLEER. The CDR3 is made up of 16 amino acids. V was clipped by 0 bases and J by 2 bases; unmatched bases: 5. CDR3 sequence reads: CASSQEASGLTDTQYF. Here the CDR3 DNA reads TGCGCCAGCAGCCAAGAGGCTAGCGGACTCACAGATACGCAGTATTTT.

V gene TRBV27 combines with J gene TRBJ2-7; 9 bases agree with TRBD1. This CDR3 has 16 amino acids. Losses at the gene ends were 0 bases for V and 5 bases for J; bases not matched to a gene: 8. Germline CDR1 MNHEY, CDR2 SMNVEV (reference sequence). CDR3 in amino acids: CASSLSLGQGINEQYF. CDR3 bases: TGTGCCAGCAGTTTATCTTTGGGACAGGGCATCAACGAGCAGTACTTC.

The J gene is TRBJ1-2, the V gene TRBV2; D possibly corresponds to TRBD1 (5 bases). Trimming cost V 7 bases and J 0 bases, with 12 bases left between them. The CDR3 has 14 amino acids. Germline V gives CDR1 SNHLY, CDR2 FYNNEI. The CDR3 region is CASKTGLANYGYTF. DNA for the CDR3: TGTGCCAGCAAAACAGGCCTAGCTAACTATGGCTACACCTTC.

The genes are TRBV5-1 and TRBJ1-5, with 7 bases lining up with TRBD1. The CDR3 is made up of 18 amino acids. Germline loops: CDR1 SGHRS, CDR2 YFSETQ. V lost 4 bases to trimming and J lost 4 bases; unmatched junction nucleotides: 17. The CDR3 spells CASSPKSYRGSSNQPQHF. DNA for the CDR3: TGCGCCAGCAGCCCCAAATCATACAGGGGTTCGAGTAATCAGCCCCAGCATTTT.

In its sample, this clone was seen a few times. This sequence joins TRBV5-6 and TRBJ2-7; 9 bases are shared with TRBD1. V shed 5 bases, J shed 2 bases, and the junction held 8 bases outside the gene matches. The CDR3 totals 15 residues. Germline V gene data show CDR1 as SGHDT and CDR2 as YYEEEE. The CDR3 DNA is TGTGCCAGCAGTGGGGGGGACAGGGCGGCCTACGAGCAGTACTTC. Protein product: CASSGGDRAAYEQYF.

Details on this clone: Other nucleotide sequences from this sample produce the same CDR3. The chain carries TRBV7-9 and TRBJ1-1; no firm D call. CDR3 length equals 10 residues. Germline V gives CDR1 SEHNR, CDR2 FQNEAQ (reference sequence). V lost 4 bases and J 11 bases, leaving 8 bases between the germline ends. CDR3 coding DNA: TGTGCCAGCAGCTCCCTTGAGGCTTTCTTT. Its translation is CASSSLEAFF.

This clone was picked up one time. The rearrangement links TRBV30 to TRBJ2-7, with D possibly being TRBD2 (6 bases). The CDR3 is 15 residues long. V was cut by 4 bases and J by 2 bases, with 18 bases left in between. CDR1 and CDR2 (germline): GTSNPN, SVGIG (reference sequence). CDR3 bases: TGTGCCTGGACCGAAGGAGGGTGGGGGGCCTACGAGCAGTACTTC. Its translation is CAWTEGGWGAYEQYF.

The J gene is TRBJ2-7, the V gene TRBV14; a weak D match, TRBD2 (7 bases). CDR3 length: 15 amino acids. V lost 1 base, J lost 0 bases, and 10 bases lay in between. Germline V gene data show CDR1 as SGHDN and CDR2 as FVKESK. Here the CDR3 DNA reads TGTGCCAGCAGCCAAGGGCGGGGGCCCTCCTACGAGCAGTACTTC. Amino acids: CASSQGRGPSYEQYF.

The rearrangement links TRBV7-2 to TRBJ2-5; maybe TRBD2 (7 bases). Trimming took 1 base from V and 3 from J, leaving 24 bases between them. Per germline, CDR1 SGHTA and CDR2 FQGNSA. This CDR3 region has 19 residues. CDR3 DNA: TGTGCCAGCAGCTTAGTGGACCTACTAGGGGGGGAACTTAAAGAGACCCAGTACTTC. Protein sequence: CASSLVDLLGGELKETQYF.

V is TRBV2 and J is TRBJ2-7; tentative D call: TRBD1 (5 bases). The CDR3 is 14 residues long. Germline-derived CDR1 and CDR2 are SNHLY and FYNNEI. The V gene lost 7 bases and the J gene lost 2 bases, with 15 bases spanning the gap. The CDR3 loop is CASTTIGQAYEQYF. CDR3 nucleotides: TGTGCCAGCACGACCATCGGACAAGCCTACGAGCAGTACTTC.

Concerning this clone: The junction and the germline gene differ at one end; a read error may be behind it. V and J are TRBV7-9 and TRBJ2-1; 12 positions match TRBD2. The CDR3 contains 19 residues. Germline lookup yields CDR1 SEHNR and CDR2 FQNEAQ (reference sequence). The CDR3 sequence: CSSSPRGLAGGPHNNEQFF. In nucleotides, the CDR3 is TGTTCCAGCAGCCCTAGAGGGCTAGCGGGAGGGCCCCATAACAATGAGCAGTTCTTC.

The J gene is TRBJ2-3, the V gene TRBV7-2; D is ambiguous. Germline CDR1 and CDR2: SGHTA and FQGNSA. The CDR3 covers 18 residues. V lost 5 bases and J 3 bases, leaving 24 bases between the germline ends. CDR3 coding DNA: TGTGCCAGCAGCCGTGTTCCTATCCGAGGATACGAGACAGATACGCAGTATTTT. This encodes CASSRVPIRGYETDTQYF.

This clone was seen once. J is TRBJ2-7 and V is TRBV28, with 10 bases matching TRBD1. J was trimmed by 12 bases and V by 6 bases; bases with no gene match: 14. Germline lookup yields CDR1 MDHEN and CDR2 SYDVKM. This CDR3 has 14 amino acids. CDR3 in amino acids: CASRTGTGVPRPYF. CDR3 DNA: TGTGCCAGCAGAACCGGGACAGGGGTTCCCCGGCCGTACTTC.

In its sample, this clone was seen once. This chain uses TRBV13 with TRBJ2-3; a possible D gene is TRBD1 (7 bases). Trimming cost V 5 bases and J 1 base, with 13 bases left between them. The CDR3 covers 15 residues. The germline V gene encodes CDR1 PRHDT and CDR2 FYEKMQ (reference sequence). CDR3 DNA sequence: TGTGCCAGCAGCCTTCAGGGGGGCGGCACAGATACGCAGTATTTT. Translated: CASSLQGGGTDTQYF.

V is TRBV27 and J is TRBJ2-7; no clear D. Trimming cost V 2 bases and J 4 bases, with 12 bases left between them. CDR3 length equals 14 residues. The germline V gene has CDR1 MNHEY and CDR2 SMNVEV (reference sequence). CDR3 DNA: TGTGCCAGCAGTTTAGCGGCTGACGTATACGAGCAGTACTTC. Translation: CASSLAADVYEQYF.

This chain joins TRBV4-3 and TRBJ1-1; D is ambiguous. V lost 6 bases and J lost 4, with 12 bases in between. Per the germline V gene, CDR1 is LGHNA and CDR2 is YSLEER. The CDR3 is 13 residues long. CDR3 sequence: CASSMGRLTEAFF. The CDR3 DNA sequence: TGCGCCAGCAGTATGGGCAGGCTCACTGAAGCTTTCTTT.

This chain links TRBV6-6 with TRBJ1-1; D not resolved. From germline, CDR1 is MNHNY and CDR2 SVGAGI (reference sequence). The CDR3 consists of 12 residues. V lost 4 bases and J 8 bases, leaving 11 bases between the germline ends. This CDR3 is CASSSTETEAFF. The CDR3 nucleotides read TGTGCCAGCAGTTCAACAGAAACAGAAGCTTTCTTT.

This clone turned up a few times. The chain has TRBV6-1 and TRBJ2-1, with 11 bases matching TRBD2. Germline V gene lookup returns CDR1 MNHNS and CDR2 SASEGT. V shed 0 bases and J 6 bases; nucleotides not matched to a gene: 1. The CDR3 consists of 15 residues. CDR3 sequence (DNA): TGTGCCAGCAGTGAAGCTAGCGGGGGGGCCAATGAGCAGTTCTTC. Its translation: CASSEASGGANEQFF.